Following are 5 T cell receptor beta chains from one sample sequenced in a study of blood T cell repertoires in COVID-19. Profiled with immunoSEQ multiplex PCR; TCRdb holds only in-frame clones, not every one. This sample has 250,000 to 300,000 clones, with 84% found just once. The sequenced sample was PBMCs or T cells enriched from blood (not recorded which). The receptors shown here come from a man between 25 and 39 years old with acute COVID-19.

This clone was seen once. This chain links TRBV3-1 (or the pseudogene TRBV3-2) with TRBJ1-4; D not certain. Per the germline V gene, CDR1 is LGHDT and CDR2 is YNNKEL (reference sequence). The germline V and J ends were trimmed by 4 bases and 4 bases, with 10 bases remaining between them. The CDR3 contains 14 residues. The DNA for the CDR3 is TGTGCCAGCAGCCTGGGCGCTGGTAATGAAAAACTGTTTTTT. Amino acids: CASSLGAGNEKLFF.

J is TRBJ2-2 and V is TRBV7-2; 10 nucleotides match TRBD2. The CDR3 extends over 16 amino acids. V lost 5 bases, J lost 4 bases, and 7 bases stayed unmatched. The V gene's germline CDR1 is SGHTA and CDR2 FQGNSA. The CDR3 reads CASSHSGRAITGELFF. CDR3 sequence (DNA): TGTGCCAGCAGCCACAGCGGGAGGGCCATCACCGGGGAGCTGTTTTTT.

V gene TRBV24-1 combines with J gene TRBJ2-3; D possibly corresponds to TRBD2 (7 bases). Germline V gene sequence: CDR1 KGHDR, CDR2 SFDVKD. V was trimmed by 4 bases and J by 0 bases, leaving 13 bases between them. This CDR3 has 16 amino acids. The CDR3 here is CATSEPSGTSTDTQYF. In nucleotides, the CDR3 is TGTGCCACCAGTGAACCCAGCGGGACAAGCACAGATACGCAGTATTTT.

This chain connects TRBV7-2 to TRBJ2-5; D possibly corresponds to TRBD2 (5 bases). Germline CDR1 and CDR2: SGHTA and FQGNSA. V was shortened by 4 bases and J by 5 bases, with 11 bases between the two germline ends. This CDR3 has 13 amino acids. DNA for the CDR3: TGTGCCAGCAGCTACGGGCCGGGGGAGACCCAGTACTTC. It yields the protein CASSYGPGETQYF.

V and J are TRBV9 and TRBJ2-3; 8 nucleotides align to TRBD1. CDR3 length: 15 amino acids. The germline CDR1 and CDR2 sequences are SGDLS and YYNGEE. V trimming: 2 bases; J trimming: 4 bases; junction bases outside the gene matches: 6. CDR3 sequence reads: CASSVRQGSADTQYF. In DNA, the CDR3 is TGTGCCAGCAGCGTTCGACAGGGGTCAGCAGATACGCAGTATTTT.